This is a list of T cell receptor beta chains from one sample in a study of Graves' ophthalmopathy and Graves' hyperthyroidism. MiXCR, run by TCRdb on the multiplex PCR reads, gives a single entry per CDR3 protein. Of about 420,000 distinct CDR3 sequences detected, roughly 21% appear once; the ten largest clones hold 2.5% to 3.5%. The sample was peripheral blood. The receptor set was obtained from a woman under 30 with stable Graves' hyperthyroidism. Each CDR3 is given with its conserved first and last residue. D genes are given only for firm matches. Not every row has a clone size; where given, it reads once, few, many or a size class.

cdr3_length: 14; v_call: TRBV5-1; d_call: -; clone_size: few; j_call: TRBJ1-5; cdr3_aa: CASSPSGRGQPQHF; cdr3_nt: TGCGCCAGCAGCCCGTCCGGGAGGGGCCAGCCCCAGCATTTT
cdr3_length: 15; v_call: TRBV6-1; d_call: -; clone_size: many; j_call: TRBJ1-2; cdr3_aa: CASSVQFPSNYGYTF; cdr3_nt: TGTGCCAGCAGTGTACAGTTTCCTTCTAACTATGGCTACACCTTC
cdr3_length: 14; v_call: TRBV5-1; d_call: -; clone_size: many; j_call: TRBJ2-7; cdr3_aa: CASSLGTQAYEQYF; cdr3_nt: TGCGCCAGCAGCTTAGGGACACAAGCCTACGAGCAGTACTTC
cdr3_length: 16; v_call: TRBV5-1; d_call: -; clone_size: few; j_call: TRBJ1-1; cdr3_aa: CASSFQGIRMNTEAFF; cdr3_nt: TGCGCCAGCAGCTTTCAGGGGATTCGCATGAACACTGAAGCTTTCTTT
cdr3_length: 13; v_call: TRBV2; d_call: -; clone_size: many; j_call: TRBJ2-6; cdr3_aa: CASSVAGANVLTF; cdr3_nt: TGTGCCAGCAGTGTCGCTGGGGCCAACGTCCTGACTTTC
cdr3_length: 14; v_call: TRBV24-1; d_call: TRBD2; clone_size: -; j_call: TRBJ2-7; cdr3_aa: CATSDSAREGEQYF; cdr3_nt: TGTGCCACCAGTGACTCAGCCAGGGAGGGAGAGCAGTACTTC
cdr3_length: 14; v_call: TRBV7-2; d_call: TRBD1; clone_size: -; j_call: TRBJ2-7; cdr3_aa: CASSGRQGSHEQYF; cdr3_nt: TGTGCCAGCAGCGGACGACAGGGGTCACACGAGCAGTACTTC
cdr3_length: 12; v_call: TRBV7-2; d_call: -; clone_size: many; j_call: TRBJ1-1; cdr3_aa: CASSLMAAEAFF; cdr3_nt: TGTGCCAGCAGCTTAATGGCTGCAGAAGCTTTCTTT
cdr3_length: 17; v_call: TRBV12-5; d_call: TRBD2; clone_size: many; j_call: TRBJ2-5; cdr3_aa: CASGLGQTSGGQETQYF; cdr3_nt: TGTGCTAGTGGTTTGGGACAGACTAGCGGGGGCCAAGAGACCCAGTACTTC
cdr3_length: 16; v_call: TRBV11-2; d_call: TRBD2; clone_size: -; j_call: TRBJ2-7; cdr3_aa: CASSLSQRGGSEEQYF; cdr3_nt: TGTGCCAGCAGCTTAAGTCAGCGGGGGGGCTCAGAAGAGCAGTACTTC
cdr3_length: 14; v_call: TRBV27; d_call: TRBD2; clone_size: many; j_call: TRBJ2-7; cdr3_aa: CASSFASGRYEQYF; cdr3_nt: TGTGCCAGCAGTTTTGCTAGCGGGAGATACGAGCAGTACTTC
cdr3_length: 16; v_call: TRBV28; d_call: TRBD1; clone_size: few; j_call: TRBJ1-1; cdr3_aa: CASSLLSGGGDTEAFF; cdr3_nt: TGTGCCAGCAGTTTACTCTCAGGGGGAGGGGACACTGAAGCTTTCTTT